These 10 T cell receptor beta chains originate from one sample sequenced in a study of blood T cell repertoires in COVID-19. Sequencing was performed with immunoSEQ multiplex PCR; in TCRdb, only in-frame clones are kept and a portion is missing. This table holds about 70,000 clones, 80% found once. The sequenced sample was peripheral blood. These receptors were collected from a man in his 70s who had recovered from COVID-19.

The V call is TRBV2, the J call TRBJ2-5; tentative D call: TRBD1 (6 bases). CDR3 length: 13 residues. Germline V gene lookup returns CDR1 SNHLY and CDR2 FYNNEI. Trimming stripped 4 bases from V and 4 bases from J, with 10 bases between. CDR3 nucleotides: TGTGCCAGCAGTGTTGAAGGGGGAGAGACCCAGTACTTC. As protein: CASSVEGGETQYF.

This chain joins TRBV5-5 and TRBJ2-3; D is unclear. Per germline, CDR1 SGHKS and CDR2 YYEKEE (reference sequence). The CDR3 runs to 15 residues. V was trimmed by 0 bases and J by 0 bases, leaving 8 bases between them. CDR3: CASSLDSTSTDTQYF. The CDR3 DNA reads TGTGCCAGCAGCTTGGACAGTACTAGCACAGATACGCAGTATTTT.

This clone was recorded once. The chain couples TRBV30 to TRBJ1-1; weak D call: TRBD1 (5 bases). Germline-derived CDR1 and CDR2 are GTSNPN and SVGIG (reference sequence). This CDR3 region has 13 residues. Trimming cost V 5 bases and J 0 bases, with 10 bases left between them. The CDR3 sequence is CAWATGVNTEAFF. The CDR3 DNA is TGTGCCTGGGCGACGGGGGTGAACACTGAAGCTTTCTTT.

This clone was seen a handful of times. The chain recombines TRBV29-1 with TRBJ2-3; 9 bases map to TRBD1. Looked up from germline, CDR1 is SQVTM and CDR2 is ANQGSEA. V lost 5 bases to trimming and J lost 3 bases; unmatched junction nucleotides: 9. This CDR3 is built from 15 residues. The CDR3, as DNA: TGCAGCGTTACCCTACCGGGACAGGGAACAGATACGCAGTATTTT. Its translation is CSVTLPGQGTDTQYF.

CDR3 protein: CASSYGDIRDSPLHF. The CDR3 DNA is TGTGCCAGCAGTTACGGGGACATCCGGGATTCACCCCTCCACTTT. This chain joins TRBV6-5 and TRBJ1-6; perhaps TRBD1 as D (6 bases). The CDR3 is made up of 15 amino acids. Germline lookup yields CDR1 MNHEY and CDR2 SVGAGI. The V end was cut by 2 bases, the J end by 8 bases, with 13 bases between.

This clone has a handful of counts. The V gene is TRBV19, the J gene TRBJ1-5; D unresolved. Germline CDR1 and CDR2: LNHDA and SQIVND (reference sequence). CDR3 size: 15 residues. V gave up 2 bases and J gave up 4 bases, with 12 bases separating them. CDR3 in amino acids: CASSILFEENQPQHF. The CDR3, as DNA: TGTGCCAGTAGTATACTCTTTGAGGAAAATCAGCCCCAGCATTTT.

This clone was seen a few times. The CDR3 here is CASSLGQSNQPQHF. In nucleotides, the CDR3 is TGTGCCAGCTCCCTGGGGCAGAGCAATCAGCCCCAGCATTTT. The rearrangement links TRBV18 to TRBJ1-5; tentative D call: TRBD1 (5 bases). The V gene lost 6 bases and the J gene lost 1 base, with 10 bases spanning the gap. Germline lookup yields CDR1 KGHSH and CDR2 LQKENI. This CDR3 is built from 14 residues.

The CDR3 here is CASSRVRSGGNEKLFF. The CDR3 DNA is TGTGCCAGCAGCCGTGTTAGGTCAGGGGGAAACGAAAAACTGTTTTTT. The chain joins TRBV5-8 to TRBJ1-4, with 7 bases lining up with TRBD1. There are 16 residues in the CDR3. Germline assignment: CDR1 SGHTS and CDR2 YDEGEE. V shed 4 bases, J shed 8 bases, and the junction held 14 bases outside the gene matches.

This chain uses TRBV19 with TRBJ2-4; 10 bases map to TRBD1. CDR3 size: 14 residues. Trimming cost V 7 bases and J 9 bases; bases outside gene matches: 9. CDR1 is LNHDA and CDR2 is SQIVND in the germline V gene (reference sequence). CDR3 sequence: CASKLTGGRSIQYF. The CDR3 nucleotides are TGTGCCAGTAAATTGACAGGGGGCCGGAGCATTCAGTACTTC.

The chain combines TRBV28 with TRBJ2-5; D possibly corresponds to TRBD2 (6 bases). Germline-derived CDR1 and CDR2 are MDHEN and SYDVKM. Trimming removed 5 bases from V and 2 bases from J, with 24 bases in between. The CDR3 totals 18 residues. This CDR3 reads CASSPLSLLSGGQETQYF. The DNA of the CDR3 is TGTGCCAGCAGTCCCCTATCCCTACTGAGTGGAGGGCAAGAGACCCAGTACTTC.